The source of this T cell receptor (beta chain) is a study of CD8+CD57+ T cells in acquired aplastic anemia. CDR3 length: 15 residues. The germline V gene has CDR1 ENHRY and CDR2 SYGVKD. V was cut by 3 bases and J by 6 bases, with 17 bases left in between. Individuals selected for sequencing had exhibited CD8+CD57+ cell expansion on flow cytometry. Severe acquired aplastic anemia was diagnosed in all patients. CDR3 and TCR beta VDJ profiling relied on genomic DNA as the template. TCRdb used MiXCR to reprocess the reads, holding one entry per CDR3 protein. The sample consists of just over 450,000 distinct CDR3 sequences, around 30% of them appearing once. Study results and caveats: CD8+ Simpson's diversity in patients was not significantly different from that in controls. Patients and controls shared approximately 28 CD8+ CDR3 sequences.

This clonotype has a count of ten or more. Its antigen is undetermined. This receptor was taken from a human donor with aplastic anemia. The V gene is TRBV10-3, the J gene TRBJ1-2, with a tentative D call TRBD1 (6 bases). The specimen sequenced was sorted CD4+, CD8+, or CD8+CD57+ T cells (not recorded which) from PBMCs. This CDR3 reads CAISDFERDMHGYTF. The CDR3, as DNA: TGTGCCATCAGTGACTTCGAACGGGACATGCATGGCTACACCTTC.